This record looks at one T cell receptor (beta chain) sequence and its context. The data stem from a study of T cells in Graves' hyperthyroidism and ophthalmopathy. Trimming left V 4 bases short and J 7 bases short, with 20 bases between. CDR1 is MNHEY, CDR2 SMNVEV, per germline (reference sequence). The CDR3 spans 16 residues. TCR beta CDR3 regions were amplified from RNA transcripts. With the HTBI primer set, the TCR CDR3 went through a first round of RT-PCR. Via MiXCR, TCRdb re-called the multiplex PCR reads, giving one row per CDR3 protein. The table lists under 350,000 distinct CDR3 sequences, about a sixth of them singletons, with around 58% in the top ten.

The chain is built from TRBV27 and TRBJ2-4; no clear D. This TCR came from an older woman with Graves' ophthalmopathy. Sequencing was carried out using blood. CDR3 loop: CASSSHQDTRTNIQYF. DNA for the CDR3: TGTGCCAGCAGTTCCCACCAAGACACCCGGACCAACATTCAGTACTTC.